These 22 T cell receptor beta chains came from one sample sequenced in a study of control samples from healthy donors and cancer patients. Libraries were prepared by immunoSEQ multiplex PCR; TCRdb keeps only in-frame clonotypes and omits some of them. The sample records tens of thousands of clones, roughly nine tenths being singletons. Sequenced sample: PBMCs. Receptors were obtained from a man aged 55 to 70 with colorectal cancer.

This rearrangement joins TRBV7-2 to TRBJ1-3; D ambiguous. This CDR3 is built from 16 residues. Germline CDR1 SGHTA, CDR2 FQGNSA. Deletions cut 2 bases from V and 0 bases from J, with 11 bases between. DNA of the CDR3: TGTGCCAGCAGCTTATATTTAGGGAGCTCTGGAAACACCATATATTTT. Translating it yields CASSLYLGSSGNTIYF.

CDR3 sequence: CASSPQGSRVYEQYF. CDR3 bases: TGTGCCAGCAGCCCACAGGGAAGCAGAGTCTACGAGCAGTACTTC. The chain recombines TRBV7-3 with TRBJ2-7, with D tentatively TRBD1 (6 bases). Per germline, CDR1 SGHTA and CDR2 FQGTGA. This CDR3 region has 15 residues. V was clipped by 5 bases and J by 3 bases, with 17 bases between them. Complete variable domain (other parts from reference TRBV7-3 and TRBJ2-7): GAGVSQTPSNKVTEKGKYVELRCDPISGHTALYWYRQSLGQGPEFLIYFQGTGAADDSGLPNDRFFAVRPEGSVSTLKIQRTERGDSAVYLCASSPQGSRVYEQYFGPGTRLTVT.

This chain connects TRBV5-1 to TRBJ1-6; 8 nucleotides match TRBD1. Germline CDR1 is SGHRS and CDR2 is YFSETQ. CDR3 length: 18 residues. After removal of 1 base from V and 7 bases from J, the junction contained 13 bases not matched to a gene. For the CDR3, the DNA is TGCGCCAGCAGCTTGAACCCTCAGGGGGCGCGGATGAATTCACCCCTCCACTTT. It specifies CASSLNPQGARMNSPLHF.

This CDR3 reads CASSQDPRRGGYTF. The CDR3 coding sequence is TGCGCCAGCAGCCAAGATCCCCGGCGAGGGGGCTACACCTTC. The chain joins TRBV4-3 to TRBJ1-2, with unresolved D. The CDR3 loop spans 14 amino acids. V was trimmed by 0 bases and J by 8 bases, leaving 13 bases between them. Germline CDR1 and CDR2: LGHNA and YSLEER.

The chain couples TRBV7-2 to TRBJ1-1, with D perhaps matching TRBD1 (6 bases). Germline loops: CDR1 SGHTA, CDR2 FQGNSA. This CDR3 has 14 amino acids. V shed 1 base and J shed 3 bases, with 9 bases lying between them. CDR3 in DNA: TGTGCCAGCAGCTTAGTCAGGGGTTACACTGAAGCTTTCTTT. Amino acid sequence: CASSLVRGYTEAFF.

V usage is TRBV11-3 and J usage is TRBJ2-7; D might be TRBD1 or TRBD2, each matching 6 bases. Germline CDR1 SGHNT, CDR2 YENEEA. This CDR3 comprises 17 residues. With 5 bases removed from V and 5 bases from J, the gap between germline ends came to 25 bases. CDR3 in DNA: TGTGCCAGCAGCCCTTTTGAGACAAGGGGGGAGAGTGACGAGCAGTACTTC. It yields the protein CASSPFETRGESDEQYF. Together with reference TRBV11-3 and TRBJ2-7, the CDR3 gives the full variable domain: EAGVVQSPRYKIIEKKQPVAFWCNPISGHNTLYWYLQNLGQGPELLIRYENEEAVDDSQLPKDRFSAERLKGVDSTLKIQPAELGDSAVYLCASSPFETRGESDEQYFGPGTRLTVT.

The chain couples TRBV11-2 to TRBJ1-2; 7 bases are shared with TRBD1. Germline V gives CDR1 SGHAT, CDR2 FQNNGV. The CDR3 contains 14 residues. V lost 5 bases to trimming and J lost 3 bases; unmatched junction nucleotides: 6. CDR3 residues: CASSRQGVDYGYTF. For the CDR3, the DNA is TGTGCCAGCAGCCGACAGGGAGTGGACTATGGCTACACCTTC.

This rearrangement joins TRBV4-3 to TRBJ2-6, with D maybe TRBD1 (6 bases). Trimming shortened V by 4 bases and J by 5 bases, and 24 bases separated the two germline ends. The CDR3 loop spans 19 amino acids. Germline V lookup: CDR1 LGHNA, CDR2 YSLEER. This CDR3 is CASSRDAQSADSRANVLTF. The CDR3 nucleotides read TGCGCCAGCAGCCGCGACGCCCAGTCGGCGGACAGTAGGGCCAACGTCCTGACTTTC.

This chain connects TRBV3-1 (or the pseudogene TRBV3-2) to TRBJ2-3, with D unresolved. Trimming left V 3 bases short and J 0 bases short, with 7 bases between. The length of the CDR3 is 14 residues. The germline V gene has CDR1 LGHDT and CDR2 YNNKEL (reference sequence). DNA for the CDR3: TGTGCCAGCAGCCAGCGAGTGAGCACAGATACGCAGTATTTT. Its translation: CASSQRVSTDTQYF.

The rearrangement joins TRBV2 to TRBJ2-7, with D hard to call. The CDR3 contains 13 residues. Trimming took off 5 bases at V and 1 base at J, with 9 bases between the two ends. CDR1 and CDR2 (germline): SNHLY, FYNNEI. The CDR3 region is CASSLTASYEQYF. As DNA, the CDR3 is TGTGCCAGCAGTTTGACCGCATCCTACGAGCAGTACTTC.

The chain combines TRBV28 with TRBJ1-6; a weak D match, TRBD1 (6 bases). The CDR3 loop spans 14 amino acids. The V gene lost 4 bases and the J gene lost 10 bases, with 14 bases spanning the gap. The germline CDR1 and CDR2 sequences are MDHEN and SYDVKM. The CDR3 spells CASSSGQIVSPLHF. The DNA of the CDR3 is TGTGCCAGCAGTTCCGGACAGATTGTCTCACCCCTCCACTTT.

The rearrangement links TRBV11-2 to TRBJ1-2, with a possible D match to TRBD1 (6 bases). Trimming left V 5 bases short and J 4 bases short, with 11 bases between. The CDR3 sequence is 13 residues long. Germline V gene sequence: CDR1 SGHAT, CDR2 FQNNGV. The CDR3 region is CASSQGQLYGYTF. DNA for the CDR3: TGTGCCAGCAGCCAAGGACAGCTCTATGGCTACACCTTC.

V gene TRBV4-3 combines with J gene TRBJ2-7; 7 positions agree with TRBD1. CDR1 and CDR2 (germline): LGHNA, YSLEER. V dropped 0 bases and J dropped 2; count of bases not matched to a gene: 4. The CDR3 runs to 15 residues. CDR3 protein: CASSQEDRATYEQYF. In DNA, the CDR3 is TGCGCCAGCAGCCAAGAAGACAGGGCTACCTACGAGCAGTACTTC.

The V gene is TRBV11-3, the J gene TRBJ2-7, with 8 nucleotides matching TRBD1. The V gene's germline CDR1 is SGHNT and CDR2 YENEEA. The CDR3 sequence is 15 residues long. V dropped 4 bases and J dropped 6; count of bases not matched to a gene: 11. In DNA form, the CDR3 reads TGTGCCAGCAGCTCCGAGACAGGGGCAAGGTGCGAGCAGTACTTC. Its translation: CASSSETGARCEQYF.

This clone came up once. The rearrangement uses TRBV19 and TRBJ1-2, with D tentatively TRBD1 (6 bases). Trimming stripped 6 bases from V and 8 bases from J, with 19 bases between. CDR3 length equals 14 residues. Germline CDR1 LNHDA, CDR2 SQIVND (reference sequence). The CDR3 sequence is CASSLVQGVKGYTF. The CDR3 DNA sequence: TGTGCCAGTAGCCTCGTACAGGGAGTAAAGGGCTACACCTTC.

Here the CDR3 DNA reads TGTGCCAGCAGTTTACCGGGGGCGTACGAGCAGTACTTC. Amino acids: CASSLPGAYEQYF. The chain links TRBV28 to TRBJ2-7; the D call may be TRBD1 or TRBD2 (6 bases each). Trimming removed 2 bases at V and 4 bases at J, with 9 bases between. The CDR3 consists of 13 residues. The germline V gene has CDR1 MDHEN and CDR2 SYDVKM.

This sequence joins TRBV28 and TRBJ2-1; 11 bases align to TRBD1. V dropped 6 bases and J dropped 2; count of bases not matched to a gene: 6. Germline V CDR1 and CDR2: MDHEN, SYDVKM. This CDR3 region has 16 residues. The CDR3 protein is CASSSGQGAPYNEQFF. The CDR3 coding sequence is TGTGCCAGCAGCTCCGGACAGGGGGCCCCCTACAATGAGCAGTTCTTC. The entire variable domain, with the rest obtained from reference TRBV28 and TRBJ2-1, is as follows: DVKVTQSSRYLVKRTGEKVFLECVQDMDHENMFWYRQDPGLGLRLIYFSYDVKMKEKGDIPEGYSVSREKKERFSLILESASTNQTSMYLCASSSGQGAPYNEQFFGPGTRLTVL.

This clone was seen more than once but under ten times. The chain joins TRBV6-6 to TRBJ2-5; 12 nucleotides agree with TRBD2. V shed 6 bases and J 5 bases; nucleotides not matched to a gene: 7. Germline assignment: CDR1 MNHNY and CDR2 SVGAGI (reference sequence). The CDR3 totals 15 residues. The CDR3 sequence: CASSLAGGPIETQYF. CDR3 DNA: TGTGCCAGCAGCCTAGCGGGGGGGCCGATTGAGACCCAGTACTTC.

This clone was seen a single time. The gene calls are TRBV18 and TRBJ2-3; D is uncertain. V was clipped by 4 bases and J by 4 bases, with 9 bases between them. Looked up from germline, CDR1 is KGHSH and CDR2 is LQKENI. This CDR3 has 13 amino acids. CDR3 region: CASSLLVADTQYF. For the CDR3, the DNA is TGTGCCAGCTCACTCCTAGTGGCAGATACGCAGTATTTT.

The chain has TRBV19 and TRBJ1-1; no clear D. This CDR3 comprises 15 residues. From germline, CDR1 is LNHDA and CDR2 SQIVND (reference sequence). With 9 bases removed from V and 0 bases from J, the gap between germline ends came to 17 bases. In DNA, the CDR3 is TGTGCCAGCCGTTTTGGGAGGACTATGAACACTGAAGCTTTCTTT. Translated, it gives CASRFGRTMNTEAFF.

The chain couples TRBV2 to TRBJ2-7, with D possibly being TRBD1 (7 bases). The CDR3 length is 14 residues. Germline V gene lookup returns CDR1 SNHLY and CDR2 FYNNEI. The V gene lost 7 bases and the J gene lost 4 bases, with 17 bases spanning the gap. The CDR3: CASTIARGVYEQYF. CDR3 DNA: TGTGCCAGCACCATAGCCAGGGGGGTGTACGAGCAGTACTTC.

V and J are TRBV6-7 and TRBJ2-2; D gene uncertain. TRBV6-7 is recorded as an ORF, its role being uncertain. V dropped 2 bases and J dropped 4 bases, with 14 bases sitting between them. The CDR3 has 16 amino acids. The CDR3 here is CASSYRHRGGTGELFF. The CDR3 DNA follows: TGTGCCAGCAGTTACAGGCACCGTGGTGGCACCGGGGAGCTGTTTTTT.